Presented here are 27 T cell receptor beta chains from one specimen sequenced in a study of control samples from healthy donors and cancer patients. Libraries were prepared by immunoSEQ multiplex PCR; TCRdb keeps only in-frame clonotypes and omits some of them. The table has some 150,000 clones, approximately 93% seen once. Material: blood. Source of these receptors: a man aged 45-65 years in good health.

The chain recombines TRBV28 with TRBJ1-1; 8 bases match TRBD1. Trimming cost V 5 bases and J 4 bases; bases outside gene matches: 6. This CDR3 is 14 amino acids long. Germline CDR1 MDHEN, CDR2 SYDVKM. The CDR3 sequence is CASSPDRVGTEAFF. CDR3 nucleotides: TGTGCCAGCAGTCCGGACAGGGTTGGCACTGAAGCTTTCTTT.

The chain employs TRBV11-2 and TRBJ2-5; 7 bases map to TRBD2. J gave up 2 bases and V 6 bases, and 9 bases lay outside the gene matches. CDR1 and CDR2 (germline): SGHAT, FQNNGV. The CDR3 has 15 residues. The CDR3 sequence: CASRSRDYLQETQYF. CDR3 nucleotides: TGTGCCAGCAGGTCCCGGGACTACCTTCAAGAGACCCAGTACTTC.

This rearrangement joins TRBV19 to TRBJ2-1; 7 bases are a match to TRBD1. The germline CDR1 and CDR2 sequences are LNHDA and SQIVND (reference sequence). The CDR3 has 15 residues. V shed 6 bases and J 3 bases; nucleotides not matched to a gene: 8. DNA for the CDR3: TGTGCCAGTAGGCCGGGACAGTCATTCTACAATGAGCAGTTCTTC. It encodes CASRPGQSFYNEQFF.

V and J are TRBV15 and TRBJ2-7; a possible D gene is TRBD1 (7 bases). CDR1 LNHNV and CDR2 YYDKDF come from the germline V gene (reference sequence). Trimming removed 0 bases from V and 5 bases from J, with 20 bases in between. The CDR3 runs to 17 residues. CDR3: CATSRDRWPGGSHEQYF. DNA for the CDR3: TGTGCCACCAGCAGAGATAGGTGGCCAGGGGGGTCGCACGAGCAGTACTTC.

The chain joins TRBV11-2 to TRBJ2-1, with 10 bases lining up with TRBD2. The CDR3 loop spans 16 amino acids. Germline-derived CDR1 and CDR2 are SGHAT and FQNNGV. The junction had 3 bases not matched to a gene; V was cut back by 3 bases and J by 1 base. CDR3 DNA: TGTGCCAGCAGCTTGGGGGGACTAGCGTCCTACAATGAGCAGTTCTTC. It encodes CASSLGGLASYNEQFF. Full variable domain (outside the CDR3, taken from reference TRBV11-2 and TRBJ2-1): EAGVAQSPRYKIIEKRQSVAFWCNPISGHATLYWYQQILGQGPKLLIQFQNNGVVDDSQLPKDRFSAERLKGVDSTLKIQPAKLEDSAVYLCASSLGGLASYNEQFFGPGTRLTVL.

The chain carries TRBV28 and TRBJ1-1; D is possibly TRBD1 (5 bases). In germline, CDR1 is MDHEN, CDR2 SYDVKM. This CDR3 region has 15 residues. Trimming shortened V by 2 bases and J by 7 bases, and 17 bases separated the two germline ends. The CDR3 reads CASSLPNRQKFEAFF. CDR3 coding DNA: TGTGCCAGCAGTTTACCCAATAGACAGAAGTTTGAAGCTTTCTTT.

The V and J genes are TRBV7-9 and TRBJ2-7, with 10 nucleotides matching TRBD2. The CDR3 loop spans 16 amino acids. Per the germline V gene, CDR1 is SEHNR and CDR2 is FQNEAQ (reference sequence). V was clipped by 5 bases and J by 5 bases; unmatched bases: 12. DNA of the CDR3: TGTGCCAGCAGCGAACTAAGCGGGAGGGCCGTAAACGAGCAGTACTTC. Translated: CASSELSGRAVNEQYF.

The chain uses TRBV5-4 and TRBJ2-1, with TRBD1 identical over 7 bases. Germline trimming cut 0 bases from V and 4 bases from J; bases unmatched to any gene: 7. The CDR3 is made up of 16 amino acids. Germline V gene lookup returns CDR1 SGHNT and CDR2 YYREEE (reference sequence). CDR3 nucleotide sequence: TGTGCCAGCAGCTTGGCCGCTGGGACAGCATACAATGAGCAGTTCTTC. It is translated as CASSLAAGTAYNEQFF.

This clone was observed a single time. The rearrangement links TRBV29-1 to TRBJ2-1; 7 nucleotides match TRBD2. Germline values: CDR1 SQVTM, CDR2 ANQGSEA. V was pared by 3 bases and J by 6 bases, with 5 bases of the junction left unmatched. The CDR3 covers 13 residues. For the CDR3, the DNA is TGCAGCGTTGACGGCGGGAGAGGCAATGAGCAGTTCTTC. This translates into CSVDGGRGNEQFF.

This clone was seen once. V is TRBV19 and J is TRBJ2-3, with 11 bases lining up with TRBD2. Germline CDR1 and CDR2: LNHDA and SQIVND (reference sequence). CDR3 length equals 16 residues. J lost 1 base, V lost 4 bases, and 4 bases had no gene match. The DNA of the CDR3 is TGTGCCAGTAGTAGACGACTAGCGGGACGCACAGATACGCAGTATTTT. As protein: CASSRRLAGRTDTQYF.

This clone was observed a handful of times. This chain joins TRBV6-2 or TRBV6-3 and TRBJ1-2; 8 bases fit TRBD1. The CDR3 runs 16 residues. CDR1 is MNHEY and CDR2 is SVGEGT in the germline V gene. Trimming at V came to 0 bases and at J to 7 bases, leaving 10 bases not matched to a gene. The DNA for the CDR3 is TGTGCCAGCAGTTACTCACGGGGACAGGCAAGCGGTGGCTACACCTTC. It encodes CASSYSRGQASGGYTF.

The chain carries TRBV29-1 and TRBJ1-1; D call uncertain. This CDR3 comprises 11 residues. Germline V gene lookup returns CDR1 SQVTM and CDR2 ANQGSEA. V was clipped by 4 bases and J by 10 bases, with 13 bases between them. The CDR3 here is CSVATVVAAFF. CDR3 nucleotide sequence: TGCAGCGTTGCCACGGTGGTTGCAGCTTTCTTT.

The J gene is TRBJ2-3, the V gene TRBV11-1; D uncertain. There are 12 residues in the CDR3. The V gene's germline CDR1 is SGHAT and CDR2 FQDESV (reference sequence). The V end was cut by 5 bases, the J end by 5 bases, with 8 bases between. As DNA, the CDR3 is TGTGCCAGCAGCACCCTGGGAGATACGCAGTATTTT. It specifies CASSTLGDTQYF. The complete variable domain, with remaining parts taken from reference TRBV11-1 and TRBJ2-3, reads EAEVAQSPRYKITEKSQAVAFWCDPISGHATLYWYRQILGQGPELLVQFQDESVVDDSQLPKDRFSAERLKGVDSTLKIQPAELGDSAMYLCASSTLGDTQYFGPGTRLTVL.

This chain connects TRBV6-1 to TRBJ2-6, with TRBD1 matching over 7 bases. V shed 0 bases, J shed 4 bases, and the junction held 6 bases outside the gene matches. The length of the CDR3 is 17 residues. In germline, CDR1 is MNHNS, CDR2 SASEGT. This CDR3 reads CASSEALDRRGANVLTF. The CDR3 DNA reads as TGTGCCAGCAGTGAAGCCTTGGACAGGCGAGGGGCCAACGTCCTGACTTTC.

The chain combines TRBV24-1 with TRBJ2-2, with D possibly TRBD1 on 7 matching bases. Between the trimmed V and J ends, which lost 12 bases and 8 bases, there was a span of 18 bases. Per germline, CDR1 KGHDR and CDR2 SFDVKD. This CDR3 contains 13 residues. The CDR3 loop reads CAVSEGARGELFF. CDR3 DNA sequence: TGTGCCGTCTCGGAGGGGGCCAGGGGGGAGCTGTTTTTT.

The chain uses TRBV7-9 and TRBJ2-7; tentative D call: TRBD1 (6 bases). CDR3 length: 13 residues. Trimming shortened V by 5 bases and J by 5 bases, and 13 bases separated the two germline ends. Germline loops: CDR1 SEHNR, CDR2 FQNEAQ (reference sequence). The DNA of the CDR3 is TGTGCCAGCAGCACCTCGAACAGGGACGAGCAGTACTTC. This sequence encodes CASSTSNRDEQYF.

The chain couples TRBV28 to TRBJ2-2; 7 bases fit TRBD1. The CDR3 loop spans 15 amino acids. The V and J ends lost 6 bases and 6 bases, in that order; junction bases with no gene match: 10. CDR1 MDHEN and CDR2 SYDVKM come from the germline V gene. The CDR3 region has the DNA TGTGCCAGCAGATTTTCCGGGACAGTCGCCGGGGAGCTGTTTTTT. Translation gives CASRFSGTVAGELFF. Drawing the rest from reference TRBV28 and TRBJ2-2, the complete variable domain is DVKVTQSSRYLVKRTGEKVFLECVQDMDHENMFWYRQDPGLGLRLIYFSYDVKMKEKGDIPEGYSVSREKKERFSLILESASTNQTSMYLCASRFSGTVAGELFFGEGSRLTVL.

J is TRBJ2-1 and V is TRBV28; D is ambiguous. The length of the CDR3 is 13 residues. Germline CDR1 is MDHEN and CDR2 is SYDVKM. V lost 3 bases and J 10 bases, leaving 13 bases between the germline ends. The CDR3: CASSFTYEDEQFF. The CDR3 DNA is TGTGCCAGCAGTTTTACCTATGAGGACGAGCAGTTCTTC. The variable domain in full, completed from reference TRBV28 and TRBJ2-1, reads DVKVTQSSRYLVKRTGEKVFLECVQDMDHENMFWYRQDPGLGLRLIYFSYDVKMKEKGDIPEGYSVSREKKERFSLILESASTNQTSMYLCASSFTYEDEQFFGPGTRLTVL.

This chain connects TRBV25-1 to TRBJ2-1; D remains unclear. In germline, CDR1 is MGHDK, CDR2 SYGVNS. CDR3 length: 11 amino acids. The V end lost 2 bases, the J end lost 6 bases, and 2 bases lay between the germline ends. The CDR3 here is CASSEVNEQFF. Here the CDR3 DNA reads TGTGCCAGCAGTGAAGTCAATGAGCAGTTCTTC.

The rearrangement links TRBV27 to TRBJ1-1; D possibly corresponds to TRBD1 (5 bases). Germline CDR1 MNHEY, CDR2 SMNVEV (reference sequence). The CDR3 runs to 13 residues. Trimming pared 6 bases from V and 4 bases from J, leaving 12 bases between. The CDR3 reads CASRFVGGTEAFF. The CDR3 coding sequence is TGTGCCAGCAGGTTCGTCGGGGGCACTGAAGCTTTCTTT.

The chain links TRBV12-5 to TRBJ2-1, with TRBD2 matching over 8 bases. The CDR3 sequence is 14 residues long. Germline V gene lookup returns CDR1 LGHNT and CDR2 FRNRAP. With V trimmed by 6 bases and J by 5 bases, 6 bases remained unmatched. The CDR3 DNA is TGTGCTAGTGGCACCGGACTAGCAGACAATGAGCAGTTCTTC. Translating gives CASGTGLADNEQFF.

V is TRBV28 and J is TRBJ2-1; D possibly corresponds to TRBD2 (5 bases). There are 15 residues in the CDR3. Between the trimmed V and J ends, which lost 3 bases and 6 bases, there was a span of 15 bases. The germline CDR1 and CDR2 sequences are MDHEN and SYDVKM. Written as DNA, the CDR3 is TGTGCCAGCAGTTTCCCGCAGGCGGGTATCAATGAGCAGTTCTTC. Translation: CASSFPQAGINEQFF. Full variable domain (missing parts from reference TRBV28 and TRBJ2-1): DVKVTQSSRYLVKRTGEKVFLECVQDMDHENMFWYRQDPGLGLRLIYFSYDVKMKEKGDIPEGYSVSREKKERFSLILESASTNQTSMYLCASSFPQAGINEQFFGPGTRLTVL.

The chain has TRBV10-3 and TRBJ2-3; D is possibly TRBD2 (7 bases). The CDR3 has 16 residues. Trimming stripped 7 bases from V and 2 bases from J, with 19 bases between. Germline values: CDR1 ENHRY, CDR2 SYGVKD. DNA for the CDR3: TGTGCCATCATCGATACAACAGCGGGACACACAGATACGCAGTATTTT. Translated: CAIIDTTAGHTDTQYF.

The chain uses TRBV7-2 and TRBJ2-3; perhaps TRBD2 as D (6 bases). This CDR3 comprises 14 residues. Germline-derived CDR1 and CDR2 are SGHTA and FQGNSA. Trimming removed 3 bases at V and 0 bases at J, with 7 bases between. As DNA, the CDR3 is TGTGCCAGCAGCTTCGGGACTAGCACAGATACGCAGTATTTT. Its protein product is CASSFGTSTDTQYF.

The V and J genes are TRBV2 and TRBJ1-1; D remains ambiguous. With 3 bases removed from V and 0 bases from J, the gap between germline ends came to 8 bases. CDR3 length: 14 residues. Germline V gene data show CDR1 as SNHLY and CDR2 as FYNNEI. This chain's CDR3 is CASSDLWMNTEAFF. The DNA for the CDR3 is TGTGCCAGCAGTGATCTGTGGATGAACACTGAAGCTTTCTTT. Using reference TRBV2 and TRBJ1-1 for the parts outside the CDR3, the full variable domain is EPEVTQTPSHQVTQMGQEVILRCVPISNHLYFYWYRQILGQKVEFLVSFYNNEISEKSEIFDDQFSVERPDGSNFTLKIRSTKLEDSAMYFCASSDLWMNTEAFFGQGTRLTVV.

The CDR3 protein is CASSGHSGGSTDTQYF. The CDR3 DNA is TGTGCCAGCAGCGGACATAGCGGGGGAAGCACAGATACGCAGTATTTT. V gene TRBV9 combines with J gene TRBJ2-3; 9 bases agree with TRBD2. V lost 3 bases to trimming and J lost 0 bases; unmatched junction nucleotides: 5. CDR3 size: 16 residues. Per germline, CDR1 SGDLS and CDR2 YYNGEE.

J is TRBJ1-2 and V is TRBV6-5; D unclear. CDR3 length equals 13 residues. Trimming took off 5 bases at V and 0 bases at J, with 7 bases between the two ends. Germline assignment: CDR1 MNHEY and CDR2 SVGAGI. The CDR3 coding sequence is TGTGCCAGCAGTATCGGGACTAACTATGGCTACACCTTC. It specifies CASSIGTNYGYTF.